Following are 24 T cell receptor beta chains from one sample sequenced in a study of T cell changes during pregnancy in multiple sclerosis. The method was immunoSEQ multiplex PCR; TCRdb's version includes in-frame clones alone and lacks a portion of them. Among about 80,000 clones listed, about 91% were seen once. This sample comprised peripheral blood, obtained before pregnancy. These TCRs come from a female donor with multiple sclerosis, enrolled in a pregnancy study.

This chain links TRBV25-1 with TRBJ1-3; D gene unclear. V was trimmed by 5 bases and J by 2 bases, leaving 10 bases between them. This CDR3 has 14 residues. Germline V gives CDR1 MGHDK, CDR2 SYGVNS. For the CDR3, the DNA is TGTGCCAGCAGTAGTGAGAGGGCTGGAAACACCATATATTTT. Translated: CASSSERAGNTIYF.

The chain uses TRBV30 and TRBJ2-1; 14 bases match TRBD2. This CDR3 has 16 residues. With 0 bases clipped from V and 6 bases from J, the junction kept 4 bases outside the gene matches. The germline CDR1 and CDR2 sequences are GTSNPN and SVGIG (reference sequence). The CDR3 protein is CAWSVRLAGGFNEQFF. CDR3 in DNA: TGTGCCTGGAGTGTCCGACTAGCGGGGGGGTTCAATGAGCAGTTCTTC.

This chain connects TRBV7-8 to TRBJ2-5; 9 positions match TRBD2. The junction had 21 bases not matched to a gene; V was cut back by 5 bases and J by 5 bases. CDR1 is SGHVS and CDR2 is FQNEAQ in the germline V gene. CDR3 size: 19 residues. The CDR3: CASSPFVPFSGGLRETQYF. CDR3 in DNA: TGTGCCAGCAGCCCTTTTGTGCCCTTTAGCGGGGGCCTGCGGGAGACCCAGTACTTC.

The chain is built from TRBV7-9 and TRBJ1-1; TRBD1 aligns across 8 bases. This CDR3 has 13 amino acids. Germline V lookup: CDR1 SEHNR, CDR2 FQNEAQ (reference sequence). The V segment lost 0 bases and the J segment 8 bases; nucleotides outside the gene matches: 2. CDR3 sequence: CASSLATGGEAFF. The CDR3 nucleotides read TGTGCCAGCAGCTTAGCCACAGGGGGAGAAGCTTTCTTT.

The gene calls are TRBV10-3 and TRBJ1-1, with a weak D call TRBD1 (5 bases). In germline, CDR1 is ENHRY, CDR2 SYGVKD. CDR3 length equals 13 residues. The germline V and J ends were trimmed by 6 bases and 2 bases, with 10 bases remaining between them. The CDR3 protein is CAIRQETNTEAFF. CDR3 sequence (DNA): TGTGCCATCAGACAGGAGACTAACACTGAAGCTTTCTTT.

The chain uses TRBV19 and TRBJ1-5, with 9 bases aligning to TRBD1. CDR3 length equals 17 residues. CDR1 and CDR2 (germline): LNHDA, SQIVND (reference sequence). The junction had 7 bases not matched to a gene; V was cut back by 4 bases and J by 0 bases. The CDR3 nucleotides read TGTGCCAGTAGTACCACGCTGGGACAGGGTAGCAATCAGCCCCAGCATTTT. Translating it yields CASSTTLGQGSNQPQHF.

This chain connects TRBV2 to TRBJ1-6, with D perhaps TRBD1 (6 bases). Trimming cost V 5 bases and J 10 bases, with 21 bases left between them. The CDR3 spans 16 residues. Looked up from germline, CDR1 is SNHLY and CDR2 is FYNNEI. CDR3 nucleotide sequence: TGTGCCAGCAGTAAAGGACAGCCAGTTCATAGGTCACCCCTCCACTTT. Protein sequence: CASSKGQPVHRSPLHF.

Note on this clone: No conserved phenylalanine or tryptophan is present at the end of the CDR3, so a read error is the likely explanation. No DNA is shown, since the ends of the CDR3 on it are uncertain; the CDR3 is the one TCRdb lists. The chain has TRBV27 and TRBJ2-6; the table's D call of TRBD2 was not tested on the DNA. Germline-derived CDR1 and CDR2 are MNHEY and SMNVEV (reference sequence). The CDR3 region is 10 residues in length, termini included. CDR3 sequence: CASSPTSGVY.

The chain uses TRBV9 and TRBJ1-3, with D unclear. In germline, CDR1 is SGDLS, CDR2 YYNGEE. There are 15 residues in the CDR3. Trimming removed 3 bases at V and 0 bases at J, with 10 bases between. The DNA for the CDR3 is TGTGCCAGCAGCGCGACAAGAACCTCTGGAAACACCATATATTTT. Protein sequence: CASSATRTSGNTIYF.

The rearrangement links TRBV5-6 to TRBJ1-3, with D possibly being TRBD1 (5 bases). Germline-derived CDR1 and CDR2 are SGHDT and YYEEEE. This CDR3 is 15 amino acids long. Trimming shortened V by 1 base and J by 3 bases, and 11 bases separated the two germline ends. The CDR3: CASSLMPGGGNTIYF. Written as DNA, the CDR3 is TGTGCCAGCAGCTTGATGCCCGGGGGTGGAAACACCATATATTTT.

The chain has TRBV2 and TRBJ1-4; 9 bases align to TRBD1. Germline assignment: CDR1 SNHLY and CDR2 FYNNEI. The CDR3 has 14 amino acids. With V trimmed by 6 bases and J by 5 bases, 4 bases remained unmatched. The CDR3, as DNA: TGTGCCAGCAGATTGGGACAGGGAAATGAAAAACTGTTTTTT. Translation: CASRLGQGNEKLFF.

This clone came up once. The chain joins TRBV6-5 to TRBJ2-3; D not resolved. Trimming left V 0 bases short and J 7 bases short, with 11 bases between. Germline V lookup: CDR1 MNHEY, CDR2 SVGAGI. The CDR3 runs 14 residues. The CDR3 region has the DNA TGTGCCAGCAGTTACTCTCGACTGATGCATACGCAGTATTTT. It is translated as CASSYSRLMHTQYF.

V and J are TRBV14 and TRBJ1-3; TRBD1 might be the D (6 bases). CDR1 and CDR2 from the germline V gene are SGHDN and FVKESK. Trimming removed 2 bases at V and 9 bases at J, with 20 bases between. This CDR3 spans 16 amino acids. CDR3 DNA sequence: TGTGCCAGCAGCCAATTCGGACAGTTCCCGAGGTCCACCATATATTTT. The encoded protein is CASSQFGQFPRSTIYF.

This clone was recorded once. The rearrangement joins TRBV5-1 to TRBJ2-5; 7 bases align to TRBD1. V was pared by 5 bases and J by 4 bases, with 2 bases of the junction left unmatched. Germline CDR1 and CDR2: SGHRS and YFSETQ. CDR3 length: 12 residues. CDR3 protein: CASRWTGETQYF. The CDR3 nucleotides are TGCGCCAGCAGGTGGACAGGAGAGACCCAGTACTTC.

The chain is built from TRBV6-1 and TRBJ2-2; 12 bases fit TRBD1. CDR1 MNHNS and CDR2 SASEGT come from the germline V gene. Trimming removed 3 bases from V and 6 bases from J; junction bases left unmatched: 5. CDR3 size: 16 residues. The CDR3 coding sequence is TGTGCCAGCAGTGATCCGGGACAGGGGGCAGCCGGGGAGCTGTTTTTT. Translated, it gives CASSDPGQGAAGELFF.

CDR3 coding DNA: TGTGCCAGCACCCCTAGGAAATCGTATGGCTACACCTTC. Translated, it gives CASTPRKSYGYTF. This sequence joins TRBV2 and TRBJ1-2; D remains unclear. V shed 7 bases and J shed 5 bases, with 14 bases lying between them. Germline loops: CDR1 SNHLY, CDR2 FYNNEI. This CDR3 is built from 13 residues.

The CDR3 loop reads CASSLVSGGNQPQHF. CDR3 sequence (DNA): TGTGCCAGCAGCTTAGTGTCAGGGGGCAATCAGCCCCAGCATTTT. The chain joins TRBV7-9 to TRBJ1-5; a weak D match, TRBD1 (6 bases). Trimming pared 1 base from V and 2 bases from J, leaving 9 bases between. This CDR3 region has 15 residues. CDR1 is SEHNR and CDR2 is FQNEAQ in the germline V gene (reference sequence).

This sequence joins TRBV4-1 and TRBJ2-7; D possibly corresponds to TRBD2 (6 bases). The germline V gene encodes CDR1 MGHRA and CDR2 YSYEKL. The CDR3 loop spans 15 amino acids. V was shortened by 0 bases and J by 2 bases, with 11 bases between the two germline ends. The CDR3 loop reads CASSQERGDAYEQYF. In DNA, the CDR3 is TGCGCCAGCAGCCAAGAACGCGGGGACGCCTACGAGCAGTACTTC.

The J gene is TRBJ2-7, the V gene TRBV7-9, with D hard to call. The CDR3 has 13 amino acids. CDR1 and CDR2 from the germline V gene are SEHNR and FQNEAQ (reference sequence). Trimming removed 2 bases at V and 2 bases at J, with 7 bases between. CDR3 nucleotides: TGTGCCAGCAGCTTATGGCCAACCTACGAGCAGTACTTC. Translation: CASSLWPTYEQYF.

The chain links TRBV7-9 to TRBJ2-2; a weak D match, TRBD1 (5 bases). CDR1 SEHNR and CDR2 FQNEAQ come from the germline V gene (reference sequence). This CDR3 contains 13 residues. V lost 4 bases and J lost 5, with 8 bases in between. CDR3 protein: CASSSRATGELFF. The CDR3 nucleotides are TGTGCCAGCAGCTCCAGGGCAACCGGGGAGCTGTTTTTT. Full variable domain (missing parts from reference TRBV7-9 and TRBJ2-2): DTGVSQNPRHKITKRGQNVTFRCDPISEHNRLYWYRQTLGQGPEFLTYFQNEAQLEKSRLLSDRFSAERPKGSFSTLEIQRTEQGDSAMYLCASSSRATGELFFGEGSRLTVL.

This chain links TRBV18 with TRBJ2-2, with 10 bases aligning to TRBD2. This CDR3 spans 16 amino acids. Germline trimming cut 1 base from V and 4 bases from J; bases unmatched to any gene: 3. The V gene's germline CDR1 is KGHSH and CDR2 LQKENI. The CDR3 sequence: CASSPLASGSTGELFF. CDR3 nucleotides: TGTGCCAGCTCACCACTCGCTAGCGGGAGCACCGGGGAGCTGTTTTTT.

The chain recombines TRBV19 with TRBJ2-3; 8 nucleotides match TRBD2. The trim removed 3 bases at V and 2 bases at J, leaving 1 base unmatched. This CDR3 contains 14 residues. CDR1 LNHDA and CDR2 SQIVND come from the germline V gene (reference sequence). This CDR3 is CASSISGVTDTQYF. Here the CDR3 DNA reads TGTGCCAGTAGTATTAGCGGGGTCACAGATACGCAGTATTTT.

This clone occurred once. V and J are TRBV6-1 and TRBJ1-6, with a possible D match to TRBD1 (6 bases). V shed 10 bases and J shed 9 bases, with 19 bases lying between them. The CDR3 sequence is 14 residues long. Germline V gene lookup returns CDR1 MNHNS and CDR2 SASEGT. The DNA for the CDR3 is TGTGCCACCACCCCCAGGACAGCCGGTTCACCCCTCCACTTT. This encodes CATTPRTAGSPLHF.

This chain connects TRBV7-3 to TRBJ2-5; 9 bases map to TRBD1. Per the germline V gene, CDR1 is SGHTA and CDR2 is FQGTGA. CDR3 length: 14 amino acids. J lost 4 bases, V lost 5 bases, and 5 bases had no gene match. This CDR3 reads CASSPTGGGETQYF. CDR3 DNA sequence: TGTGCCAGCAGCCCGACAGGGGGTGGAGAGACCCAGTACTTC.